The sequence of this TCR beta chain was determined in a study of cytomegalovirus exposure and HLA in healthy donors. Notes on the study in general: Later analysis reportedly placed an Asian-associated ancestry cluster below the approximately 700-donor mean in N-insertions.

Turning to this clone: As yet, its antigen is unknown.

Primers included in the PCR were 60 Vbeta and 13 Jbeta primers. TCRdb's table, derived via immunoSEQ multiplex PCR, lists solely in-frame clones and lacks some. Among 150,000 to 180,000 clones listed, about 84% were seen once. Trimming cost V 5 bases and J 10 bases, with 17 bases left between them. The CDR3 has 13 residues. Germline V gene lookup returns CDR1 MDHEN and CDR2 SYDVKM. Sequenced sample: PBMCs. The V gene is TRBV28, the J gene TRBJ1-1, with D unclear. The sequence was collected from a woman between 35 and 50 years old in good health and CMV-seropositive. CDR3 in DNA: TGTGCCAGCAGTCCGCCGGTCCTAGCGGGAGCTTTCTTT. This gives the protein CASSPPVLAGAFF.